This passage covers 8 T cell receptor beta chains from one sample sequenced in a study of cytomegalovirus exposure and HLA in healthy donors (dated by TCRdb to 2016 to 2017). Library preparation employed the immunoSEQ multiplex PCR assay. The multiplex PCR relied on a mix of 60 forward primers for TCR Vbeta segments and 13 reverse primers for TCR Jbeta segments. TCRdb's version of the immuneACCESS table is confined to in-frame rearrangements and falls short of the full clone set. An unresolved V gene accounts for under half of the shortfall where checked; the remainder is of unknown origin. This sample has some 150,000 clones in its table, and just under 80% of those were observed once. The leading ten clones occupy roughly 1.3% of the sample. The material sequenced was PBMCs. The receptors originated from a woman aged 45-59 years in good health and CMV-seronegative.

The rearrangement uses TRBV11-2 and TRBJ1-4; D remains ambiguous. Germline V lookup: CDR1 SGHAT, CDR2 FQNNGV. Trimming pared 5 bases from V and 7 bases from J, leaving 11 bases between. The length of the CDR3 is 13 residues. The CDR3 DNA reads TGTGCCAGCAGCCCTATTATACTTGAAAAACTGTTTTTT. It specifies CASSPIILEKLFF.

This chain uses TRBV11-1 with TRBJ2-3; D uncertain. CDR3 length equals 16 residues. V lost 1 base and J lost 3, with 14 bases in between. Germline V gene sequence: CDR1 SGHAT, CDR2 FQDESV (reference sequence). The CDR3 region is CASSLGLSQLTDTQYF. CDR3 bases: TGTGCCAGCAGCTTAGGGCTTTCACAGCTAACAGATACGCAGTATTTT. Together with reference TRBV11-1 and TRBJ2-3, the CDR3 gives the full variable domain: EAEVAQSPRYKITEKSQAVAFWCDPISGHATLYWYRQILGQGPELLVQFQDESVVDDSQLPKDRFSAERLKGVDSTLKIQPAELGDSAMYLCASSLGLSQLTDTQYFGPGTRLTVL.

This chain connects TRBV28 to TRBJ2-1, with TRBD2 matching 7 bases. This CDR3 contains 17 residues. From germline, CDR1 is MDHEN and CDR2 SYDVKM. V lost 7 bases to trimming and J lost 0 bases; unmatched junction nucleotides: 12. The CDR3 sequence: CASITKWEGDSYNEQFF. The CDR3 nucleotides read TGTGCCAGCATCACAAAGTGGGAGGGAGACTCCTACAATGAGCAGTTCTTC.

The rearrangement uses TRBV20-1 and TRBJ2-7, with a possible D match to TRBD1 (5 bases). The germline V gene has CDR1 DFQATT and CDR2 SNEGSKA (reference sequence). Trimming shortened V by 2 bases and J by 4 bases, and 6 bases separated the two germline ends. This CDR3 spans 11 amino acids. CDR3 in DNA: TGCAGTGCTAGACAGGGTTACGAGCAGTACTTC. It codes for CSARQGYEQYF.

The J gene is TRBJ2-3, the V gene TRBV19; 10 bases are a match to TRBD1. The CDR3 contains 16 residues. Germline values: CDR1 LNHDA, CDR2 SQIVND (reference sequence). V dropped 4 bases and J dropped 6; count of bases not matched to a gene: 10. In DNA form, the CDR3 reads TGTGCCAGTAGTACAGGACAGGGGGAGCACCAGGATACGCAGTATTTT. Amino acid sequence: CASSTGQGEHQDTQYF. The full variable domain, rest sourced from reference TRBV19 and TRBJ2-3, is DGGITQSPKYLFRKEGQNVTLSCEQNLNHDAMYWYRQDPGQGLRLIYYSQIVNDFQKGDIAEGYSVSREKKESFPLTVTSAQKNPTAFYLCASSTGQGEHQDTQYFGPGTRLTVL.

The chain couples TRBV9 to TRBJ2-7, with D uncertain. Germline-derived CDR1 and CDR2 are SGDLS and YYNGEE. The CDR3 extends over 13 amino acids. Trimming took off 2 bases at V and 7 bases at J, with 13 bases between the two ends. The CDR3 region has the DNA TGTGCCAGCAGCGTTTCTCCGATTCAGGAGCAGTACTTC. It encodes CASSVSPIQEQYF.

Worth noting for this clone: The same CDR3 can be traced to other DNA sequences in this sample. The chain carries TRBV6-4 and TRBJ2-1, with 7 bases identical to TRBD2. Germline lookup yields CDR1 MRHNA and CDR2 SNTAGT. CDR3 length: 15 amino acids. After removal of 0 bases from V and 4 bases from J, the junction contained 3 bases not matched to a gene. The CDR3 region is CASSDSAGSYNEQFF. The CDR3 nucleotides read TGTGCCAGCAGTGACTCAGCGGGATCTTACAATGAGCAGTTCTTC.

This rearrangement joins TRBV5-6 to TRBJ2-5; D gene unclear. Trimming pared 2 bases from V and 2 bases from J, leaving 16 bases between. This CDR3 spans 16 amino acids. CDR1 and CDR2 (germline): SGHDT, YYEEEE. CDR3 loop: CASSLIGVTNQETQYF. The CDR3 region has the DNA TGTGCCAGCAGCTTAATCGGAGTTACCAATCAAGAGACCCAGTACTTC.